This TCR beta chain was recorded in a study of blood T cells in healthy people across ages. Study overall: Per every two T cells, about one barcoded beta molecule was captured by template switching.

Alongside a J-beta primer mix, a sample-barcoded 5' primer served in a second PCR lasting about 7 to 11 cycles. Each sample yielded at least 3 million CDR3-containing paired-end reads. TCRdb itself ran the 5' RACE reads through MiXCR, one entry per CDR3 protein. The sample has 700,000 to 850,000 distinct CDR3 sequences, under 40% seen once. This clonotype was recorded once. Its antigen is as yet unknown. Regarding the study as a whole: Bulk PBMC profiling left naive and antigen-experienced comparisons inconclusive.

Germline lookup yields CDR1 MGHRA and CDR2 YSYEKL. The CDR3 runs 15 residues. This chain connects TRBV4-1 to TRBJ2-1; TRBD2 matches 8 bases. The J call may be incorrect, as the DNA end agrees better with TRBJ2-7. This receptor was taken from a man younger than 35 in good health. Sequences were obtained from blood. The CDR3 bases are TGCGCCAGCAGCCAAGGTAGCGGGGACTACAATGAGCAGTACTTC. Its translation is CASSQGSGDYNEQYF.